Presented here are 20 T cell receptor beta chains from one specimen sequenced in a study of T cell repertoires in cytomegalovirus infection. TCRdb used MiXCR to reprocess the reads, holding one entry per CDR3 protein. The data contain around 450,000 distinct CDR3 sequences, around 11% of them singletons. Input material: PBMCs. The receptor set was obtained from a human donor in good health (CMV status not recorded). Some clones in this sample may be carry-over from other donors' samples.

This clonotype has at least ten counts. The chain employs TRBV7-8 and TRBJ2-7, with 9 positions matching TRBD1. CDR1 is SGHVS, CDR2 FQNEAQ, per germline. J was trimmed by 3 bases and V by 5 bases; bases with no gene match: 8. This CDR3 is built from 15 residues. CDR3 bases: TGTGCCAGCAGCCGGGGAAGGACAGGGGACTACGAGCAGTACTTC. It codes for CASSRGRTGDYEQYF.

Points on this clonotype: Just one base apart from a much larger clone, this may be a read error. The gene calls are TRBV19 and TRBJ1-1, with D unclear. Trimming shortened V by 6 bases and J by 0 bases, and 11 bases separated the two germline ends. Germline assignment: CDR1 LNHDA and CDR2 SQIVND (reference sequence). This CDR3 is built from 14 residues. CDR3 in amino acids: CASSVYIMNTEAFF. The CDR3 DNA is TGTGCCAGTAGCGTTTATATCATGAACACTGAAGCTTTCTTT.

Many counts were recorded for this clonotype. The rearrangement uses TRBV7-2 and TRBJ1-1, with D maybe TRBD1 (5 bases). CDR1 and CDR2 from the germline V gene are SGHTA and FQGNSA. The CDR3 loop spans 14 amino acids. Trimming cost V 3 bases and J 1 base, with 9 bases left between them. The CDR3 region is CASSFGQRNTEAFF. The CDR3 bases are TGTGCCAGCAGCTTCGGACAACGGAACACTGAAGCTTTCTTT.

This clonotype was detected ten times or more. The chain employs TRBV7-9 and TRBJ2-1; 11 bases are shared with TRBD2. The CDR3 is made up of 15 amino acids. The germline V gene has CDR1 SEHNR and CDR2 FQNEAQ (reference sequence). After removal of 6 bases from V and 5 bases from J, the junction contained 6 bases not matched to a gene. The CDR3 region is CASSPPGLADNEQFF. DNA of the CDR3: TGTGCCAGCAGTCCACCGGGACTAGCGGACAATGAGCAGTTCTTC.

The chain couples TRBV7-3 to TRBJ2-5; tentatively, D is TRBD2 (6 bases). The CDR3 totals 16 residues. The germline V gene has CDR1 SGHTA and CDR2 FQGTGA. Trimming removed 0 bases at V and 2 bases at J, with 13 bases between. Here the CDR3 reads CASSLTPSARQETQYF. In DNA form, the CDR3 reads TGTGCCAGCAGCTTAACACCTAGCGCCCGACAAGAGACCCAGTACTTC.

This clonotype was picked up many times. The chain joins TRBV2 to TRBJ2-7; D gene unclear. The germline CDR1 and CDR2 sequences are SNHLY and FYNNEI. V lost 5 bases to trimming and J lost 5 bases, with 13 bases between them. This CDR3 is built from 13 residues. The CDR3 sequence is CASSYQSGDEQYF. The DNA of the CDR3 is TGTGCCAGCAGTTATCAATCGGGCGACGAGCAGTACTTC.

The sample holds many counts of this clonotype. The V call is TRBV7-9, the J call TRBJ1-1; maybe TRBD1 (6 bases). V lost 5 bases and J lost 1, with 17 bases in between. The CDR3 is 16 residues long. Germline V CDR1 and CDR2: SEHNR, FQNEAQ (reference sequence). CDR3 loop: CASSLWGRGRNTEAFF. DNA of the CDR3: TGTGCCAGCAGCCTTTGGGGTAGGGGGAGGAACACTGAAGCTTTCTTT. The full variable domain, rest sourced from reference TRBV7-9 and TRBJ1-1, is DTGVSQNPRHKITKRGQNVTFRCDPISEHNRLYWYRQTLGQGPEFLTYFQNEAQLEKSRLLSDRFSAERPKGSFSTLEIQRTEQGDSAMYLCASSLWGRGRNTEAFFGQGTRLTVV.

The V and J genes are TRBV28 and TRBJ1-4; D is unresolved. The germline V gene has CDR1 MDHEN and CDR2 SYDVKM. Trimming stripped 4 bases from V and 3 bases from J, with 12 bases between. CDR3 size: 15 residues. In DNA, the CDR3 is TGTGCCAGCAGTTCAACAGCCGAGGCTAATGAAAAACTGTTTTTT. It encodes CASSSTAEANEKLFF.

This clonotype was recorded many times. The gene calls are TRBV7-8 and TRBJ1-1; no definite D call. CDR1 and CDR2 (germline): SGHVS, FQNEAQ. This CDR3 is 16 amino acids long. Trimming removed 5 bases at V and 0 bases at J, with 16 bases between. In nucleotides, the CDR3 is TGTGCCAGCAGCGCCCGAGAGGATATGATGAACACTGAAGCTTTCTTT. It yields the protein CASSAREDMMNTEAFF.

The sample holds a few counts of this clonotype. This sequence joins TRBV10-1 and TRBJ1-1; tentatively, D is TRBD1 (5 bases). Germline V gene data show CDR1 as WNHNN and CDR2 as SYGVQD (reference sequence). Trimming shortened V by 3 bases and J by 5 bases, and 7 bases separated the two germline ends. This CDR3 is built from 12 residues. CDR3 protein: CASSDQGTEAFF. The CDR3 nucleotides read TGCGCCAGCAGTGATCAGGGAACTGAAGCTTTCTTT.

Ten or more counts support this clonotype. The chain recombines TRBV12-3 or TRBV12-4 with TRBJ1-1; D ambiguous. The CDR3 is 15 residues long. Trimming left V 3 bases short and J 0 bases short, with 11 bases between. CDR3 protein: CASSFLRIMNTEAFF. As DNA, the CDR3 is TGTGCCAGCAGTTTTCTCAGGATTATGAACACTGAAGCTTTCTTT.

This clonotype was recorded at least ten times. The J gene is TRBJ1-2, the V gene TRBV4-2; D gene unclear. V lost 0 bases, J lost 0 bases, and 17 bases lay in between. Germline CDR1 LGHNA, CDR2 YNFKEQ. This CDR3 has 18 residues. CDR3 sequence reads: CASSQDLPDTGANYGYTF. The CDR3 DNA is TGTGCCAGCAGCCAAGACCTCCCAGACACGGGAGCTAACTATGGCTACACCTTC.

V and J are TRBV19 and TRBJ1-1, with no clear D. The CDR3 has 13 residues. Germline V gene sequence: CDR1 LNHDA, CDR2 SQIVND (reference sequence). V was clipped by 4 bases and J by 5 bases, with 11 bases between them. The CDR3 nucleotides are TGTGCCAGTAGTACACCGCCCACGACTGAAGCTTTCTTT. Its translation is CASSTPPTTEAFF.

The sample holds many counts of this clonotype. The V call is TRBV7-8, the J call TRBJ2-7, with D possibly TRBD2 on 6 matching bases. The germline V gene encodes CDR1 SGHVS and CDR2 FQNEAQ. The CDR3 extends over 13 amino acids. The V and J ends lost 9 bases and 2 bases respectively, with 14 bases between them. CDR3 in amino acids: CASSGDATYEQYF. CDR3 DNA sequence: TGTGCCAGTAGCGGTGACGCAACCTACGAGCAGTACTTC.

Only a few counts were recorded for this clonotype. The J gene is TRBJ1-1, the V gene TRBV20-1; a weak D match, TRBD1 (6 bases). The ends were cut back, 0 bases at V and 2 bases at J, with 13 bases in the middle. Germline V gives CDR1 DFQATT, CDR2 SNEGSKA (reference sequence). The CDR3 consists of 15 residues. The CDR3 reads CSARDTGHSNTEAFF. The CDR3 region has the DNA TGCAGTGCTAGAGATACGGGACACTCTAACACTGAAGCTTTCTTT.

The genes are TRBV12-3 or TRBV12-4 and TRBJ1-6, with 8 bases that match TRBD1. The CDR3 length is 15 residues. J was trimmed by 9 bases and V by 5 bases; bases with no gene match: 9. The CDR3 nucleotides read TGTGCCAGCAGTCAACTAACAGGGGGAGGTTCACCCCTCCACTTT. Protein sequence: CASSQLTGGGSPLHF.

CDR3 nucleotides: TGTGCCAGCAGCCAAGGGAAGGGATACTATGGCTACACCTTC. Amino acids: CASSQGKGYYGYTF. The J gene is TRBJ1-2, the V gene TRBV3-1, with unresolved D. Trimming stripped 1 base from V and 3 bases from J, with 9 bases between. Germline lookup yields CDR1 LGHDT and CDR2 YNNKEL (reference sequence). This CDR3 region has 14 residues.

This clonotype was recorded many times. The chain is built from TRBV5-4 and TRBJ2-3; D not resolved. CDR1 is SGHNT and CDR2 is YYREEE in the germline V gene (reference sequence). V was pared by 4 bases and J by 2 bases, with 14 bases between. This CDR3 region has 15 residues. CDR3 bases: TGTGCCAGCAGCCGACCGGGTCCCATCACAGATACGCAGTATTTT. This encodes CASSRPGPITDTQYF. Full variable domain (rest looked up from reference TRBV5-4 and TRBJ2-3): ETGVTQSPTHLIKTRGQQVTLRCSSQSGHNTVSWYQQALGQGPQFIFQYYREEENGRGNFPPRFSGLQFPNYSSELNVNALELDDSALYLCASSRPGPITDTQYFGPGTRLTVL.

This sequence joins TRBV23-1 and TRBJ2-7; D remains unclear. TRBV23-1 is filed as an ORF, its function uncertain. The germline V and J ends were trimmed by 0 bases and 3 bases, with 9 bases remaining between them. The length of the CDR3 is 14 residues. The CDR3 nucleotides are TGCGCCAGCAGTCAATCGGCGGCCGACTACGAGCAGTACTTC. This codes for CASSQSAADYEQYF.

This clonotype was counted only a few times. This chain joins TRBV12-3 or TRBV12-4 and TRBJ2-1; 10 bases agree with TRBD1. With V trimmed by 5 bases and J by 9 bases, 10 bases remained unmatched. This CDR3 is built from 15 residues. In nucleotides, the CDR3 is TGTGCCAGCAGTCGACAGGGGGCGGGTACATTTGAGCAGTTCTTC. Translated, it gives CASSRQGAGTFEQFF.